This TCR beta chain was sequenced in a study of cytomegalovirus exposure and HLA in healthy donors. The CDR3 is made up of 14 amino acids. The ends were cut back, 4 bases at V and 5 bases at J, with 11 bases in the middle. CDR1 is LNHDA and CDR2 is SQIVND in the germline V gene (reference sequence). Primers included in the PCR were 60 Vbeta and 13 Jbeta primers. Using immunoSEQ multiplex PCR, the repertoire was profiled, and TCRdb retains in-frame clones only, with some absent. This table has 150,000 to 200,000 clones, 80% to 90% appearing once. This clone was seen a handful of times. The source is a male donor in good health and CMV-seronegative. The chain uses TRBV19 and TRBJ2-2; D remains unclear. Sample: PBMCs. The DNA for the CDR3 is TGTGCCAGTAGTACCCGAACAGATACCGGGGAGCTGTTTTTT. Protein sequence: CASSTRTDTGELFF.